The clone carrying this TCR beta chain was picked up one time. The source of the sample is a study of blood T cell repertoires in COVID-19. The protocol was immunoSEQ multiplex PCR, while the TCRdb copy is restricted to in-frame clones and leaves out a portion. The table records 65,000 to 75,000 clones, about 81% of them present only once. The receptor was isolated from a man of 80 years or more with acute or convalescent COVID-19. Sequenced sample: peripheral blood.

The DNA for the CDR3 is TGTGCCAGCCCTAACAGGGTGTACACCATATATTTT. This gives the protein CASPNRVYTIYF. V gene TRBV6-5 combines with J gene TRBJ1-3; the D gene is possibly TRBD1 (6 bases). V lost 8 bases, J lost 8 bases, and 13 bases lay in between. The CDR3 is 12 amino acids. Germline CDR1 reads MNHEY; CDR2 reads SVGAGI.